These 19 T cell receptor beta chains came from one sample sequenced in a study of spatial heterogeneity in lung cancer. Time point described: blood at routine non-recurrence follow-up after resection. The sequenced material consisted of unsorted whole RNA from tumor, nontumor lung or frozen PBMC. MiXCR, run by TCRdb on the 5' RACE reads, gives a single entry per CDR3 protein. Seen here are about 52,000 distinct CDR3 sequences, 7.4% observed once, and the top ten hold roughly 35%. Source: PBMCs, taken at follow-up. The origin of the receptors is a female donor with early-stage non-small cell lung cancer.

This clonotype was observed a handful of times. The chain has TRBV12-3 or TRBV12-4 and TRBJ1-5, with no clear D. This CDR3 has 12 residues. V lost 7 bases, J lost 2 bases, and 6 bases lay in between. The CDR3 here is CASKVGNQPQHF. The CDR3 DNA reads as TGTGCCAGCAAAGTTGGCAATCAGCCCCAGCATTTT.

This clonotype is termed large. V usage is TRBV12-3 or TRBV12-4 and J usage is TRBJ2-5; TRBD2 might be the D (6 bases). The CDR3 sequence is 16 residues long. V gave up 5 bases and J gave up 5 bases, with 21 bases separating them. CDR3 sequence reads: CASSPFGLPDSETQYF. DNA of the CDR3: TGTGCCAGCAGTCCATTTGGACTACCGGATTCCGAGACCCAGTACTTC.

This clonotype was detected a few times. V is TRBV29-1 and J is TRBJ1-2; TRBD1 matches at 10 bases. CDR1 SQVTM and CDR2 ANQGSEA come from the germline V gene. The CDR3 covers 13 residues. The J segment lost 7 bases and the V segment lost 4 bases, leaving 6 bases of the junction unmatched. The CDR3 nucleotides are TGCAGCGTTGCCACGACAGGGGGCCTTGGCTACACCTTC. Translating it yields CSVATTGGLGYTF.

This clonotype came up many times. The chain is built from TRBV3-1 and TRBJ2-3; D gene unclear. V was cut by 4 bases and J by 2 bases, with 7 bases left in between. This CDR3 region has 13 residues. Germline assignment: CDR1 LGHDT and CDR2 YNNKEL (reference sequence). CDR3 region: CASSRVTTDTQYF. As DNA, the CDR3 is TGTGCCAGCAGCCGGGTTACCACAGATACGCAGTATTTT.

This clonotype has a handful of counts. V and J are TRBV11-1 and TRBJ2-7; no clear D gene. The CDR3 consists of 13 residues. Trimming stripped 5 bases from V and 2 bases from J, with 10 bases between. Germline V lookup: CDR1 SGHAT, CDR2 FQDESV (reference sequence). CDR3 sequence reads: CASSRNGPYEQYF. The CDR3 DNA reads TGTGCCAGCAGCCGCAACGGGCCCTACGAGCAGTACTTC. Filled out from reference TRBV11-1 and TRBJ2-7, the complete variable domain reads EAEVAQSPRYKITEKSQAVAFWCDPISGHATLYWYRQILGQGPELLVQFQDESVVDDSQLPKDRFSAERLKGVDSTLKIQPAELGDSAMYLCASSRNGPYEQYFGPGTRLTVT.

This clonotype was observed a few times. The CDR3 sequence: CASSFDGYDQPQHF. CDR3 bases: TGTGCCAGCAGTTTCGACGGTTATGATCAGCCCCAGCATTTT. The chain recombines TRBV12-3 or TRBV12-4 with TRBJ1-5; D is unclear. Trimming shortened V by 3 bases and J by 5 bases, and 11 bases separated the two germline ends. The CDR3 loop spans 14 amino acids.

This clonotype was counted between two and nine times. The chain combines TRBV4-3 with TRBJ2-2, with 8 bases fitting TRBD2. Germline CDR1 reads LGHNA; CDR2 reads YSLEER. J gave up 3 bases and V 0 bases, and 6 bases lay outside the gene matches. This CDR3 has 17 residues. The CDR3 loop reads CASSQERGGRDTGELFF. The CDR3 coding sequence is TGCGCCAGCAGCCAAGAACGGGGGGGCCGGGACACCGGGGAGCTGTTTTTT.

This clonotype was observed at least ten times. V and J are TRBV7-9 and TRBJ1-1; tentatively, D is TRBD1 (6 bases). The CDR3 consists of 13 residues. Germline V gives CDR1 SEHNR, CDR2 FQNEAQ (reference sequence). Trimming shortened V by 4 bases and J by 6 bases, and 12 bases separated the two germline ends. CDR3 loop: CASSSWTVPEAFF. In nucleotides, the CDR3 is TGTGCCAGCAGCTCATGGACAGTCCCTGAAGCTTTCTTT.

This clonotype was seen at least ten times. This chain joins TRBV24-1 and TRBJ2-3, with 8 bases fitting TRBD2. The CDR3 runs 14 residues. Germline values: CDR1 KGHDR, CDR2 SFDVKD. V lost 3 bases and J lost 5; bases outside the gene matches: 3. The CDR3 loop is CATSDTGGRDTQYF. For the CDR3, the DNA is TGTGCCACCAGTGATACGGGGGGGAGAGATACGCAGTATTTT.

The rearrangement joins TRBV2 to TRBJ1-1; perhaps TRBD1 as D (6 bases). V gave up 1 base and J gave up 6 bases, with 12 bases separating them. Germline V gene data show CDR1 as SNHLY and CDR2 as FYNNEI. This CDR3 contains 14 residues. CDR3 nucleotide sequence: TGTGCCAGCAGTGAAGGGGGCAGGGGCCCTGAAGCTTTCTTT. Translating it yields CASSEGGRGPEAFF.

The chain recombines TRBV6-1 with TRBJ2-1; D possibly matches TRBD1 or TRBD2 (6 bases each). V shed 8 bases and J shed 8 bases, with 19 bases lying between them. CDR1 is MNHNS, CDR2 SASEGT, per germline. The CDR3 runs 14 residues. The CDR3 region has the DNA TGTGCCAGCCAGGAGAGGGGGGATAGGGATGAGCAGTTCTTC. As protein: CASQERGDRDEQFF.

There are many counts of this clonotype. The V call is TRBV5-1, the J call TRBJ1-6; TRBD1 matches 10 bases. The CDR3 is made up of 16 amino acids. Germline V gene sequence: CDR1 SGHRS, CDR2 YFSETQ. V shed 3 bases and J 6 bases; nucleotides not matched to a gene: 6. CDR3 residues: CASSSGQGLGNSPLHF. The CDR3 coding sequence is TGCGCCAGCAGCTCGGGACAGGGGTTAGGTAATTCACCCCTCCACTTT.

In DNA form, the CDR3 reads TGTGCCTGGAGTGAGGGGGCACCCCAAGAGACCCAGTACTTC. This codes for CAWSEGAPQETQYF. The rearrangement joins TRBV30 to TRBJ2-5; 7 nucleotides match TRBD1. The J segment lost 1 base and the V segment lost 1 base, leaving 3 bases of the junction unmatched. Looked up from germline, CDR1 is GTSNPN and CDR2 is SVGIG (reference sequence). The CDR3 is made up of 14 amino acids. The whole variable domain, filled in from reference TRBV30 and TRBJ2-5, reads SQTIHQWPATLVQPVGSPLSLECTVEGTSNPNLYWYRQAAGRGLQLLFYSVGIGQISSEVPQNLSASRPQDRQFILSSKKLLLSDSGFYLCAWSEGAPQETQYFGPGTRLLVL.

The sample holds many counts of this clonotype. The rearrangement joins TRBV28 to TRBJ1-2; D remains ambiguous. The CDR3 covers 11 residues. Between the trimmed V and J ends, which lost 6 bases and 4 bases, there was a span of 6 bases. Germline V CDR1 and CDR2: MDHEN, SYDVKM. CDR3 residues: CASSRSYGYTF. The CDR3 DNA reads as TGTGCCAGCAGCCGTAGCTATGGCTACACCTTC.

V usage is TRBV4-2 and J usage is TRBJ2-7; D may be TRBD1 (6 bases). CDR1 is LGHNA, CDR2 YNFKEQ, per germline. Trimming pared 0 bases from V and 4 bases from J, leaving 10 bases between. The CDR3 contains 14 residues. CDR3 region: CASSQEGARYEQYF. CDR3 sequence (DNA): TGTGCCAGCAGCCAAGAGGGGGCGCGTTACGAGCAGTACTTC.

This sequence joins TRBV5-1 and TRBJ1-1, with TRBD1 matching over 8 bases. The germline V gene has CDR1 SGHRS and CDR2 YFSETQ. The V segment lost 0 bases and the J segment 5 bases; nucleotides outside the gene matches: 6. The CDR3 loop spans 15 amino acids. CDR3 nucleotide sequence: TGCGCCAGCAGCTTGGTGTCAGGGGGCATAACTGAAGCTTTCTTT. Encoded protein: CASSLVSGGITEAFF.

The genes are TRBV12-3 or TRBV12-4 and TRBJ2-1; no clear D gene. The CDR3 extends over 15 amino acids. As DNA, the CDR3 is TGTACCGGCAGCCCAAGGTTTATGTCTGACAATGAGCAGTTCTTC. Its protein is CTGSPRFMSDNEQFF.

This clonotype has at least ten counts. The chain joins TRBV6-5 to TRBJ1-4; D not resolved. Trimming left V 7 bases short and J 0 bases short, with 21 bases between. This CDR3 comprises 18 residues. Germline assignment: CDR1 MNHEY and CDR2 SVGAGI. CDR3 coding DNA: TGTGCCAGCACCCTAAGGCCCGCAGGAACTGCAACTAATGAAAAACTGTTTTTT. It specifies CASTLRPAGTATNEKLFF.

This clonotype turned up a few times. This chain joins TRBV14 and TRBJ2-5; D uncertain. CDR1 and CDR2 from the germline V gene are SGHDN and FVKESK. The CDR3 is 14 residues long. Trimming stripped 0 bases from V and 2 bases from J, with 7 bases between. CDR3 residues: CASSQEPFQETQYF. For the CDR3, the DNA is TGTGCCAGCAGCCAAGAGCCGTTTCAAGAGACCCAGTACTTC.